The entry that follows covers one T cell receptor beta chain sequence. Its target is unknown. The data were obtained in a study of blood T cells in healthy people across ages. Extracted total RNA amounted to at least 6 micrograms for each sample. Sample-barcoded 5' priming and a J-beta primer mix drove a second PCR of roughly 7 to 11 cycles. Unique molecular identifiers of 12 random nucleotides labeled each cDNA. TCRdb redid the calling of the 5' RACE reads with MiXCR, one entry per CDR3 protein. The sample lists around 500,000 distinct CDR3 sequences, roughly 48% occurring once. This CDR3 is 17 amino acids long. CDR1 is LNHNV, CDR2 YYDKDF, per germline (reference sequence). Trimming took 0 bases from V and 5 from J; bases not matched to a gene: 8. Study results and caveats: Older individuals had lower TCR beta diversity per million T cells (the decline was roughly linear). Researchers deemed the diversity estimates from one million T cells underestimates.

This receptor was obtained from a man older than 75 in good health. Sequenced: blood. V usage is TRBV15 and J usage is TRBJ2-2; TRBD1 agrees at 8 bases. The chain's CDR3 is CATSRDRTGTRTGELFF. CDR3 bases: TGTGCCACCAGCAGAGACAGGACAGGGACTCGTACCGGGGAGCTGTTTTTT. The full variable domain, with the rest looked up from reference TRBV15 and TRBJ2-2, is DAMVIQNPRYQVTQFGKPVTLSCSQTLNHNVMYWYQQKSSQAPKLLFHYYDKDFNNEADTPDNFQSRRPNTSFCFLDIRSPGLGDTAMYLCATSRDRTGTRTGELFFGEGSRLTVL.